The T cell receptor (beta chain) described here comes from a study of beta chain features in type 1 diabetes. Trimming stripped 8 bases from V and 2 bases from J, with 9 bases between. CDR1 is GTSNPN, CDR2 SVGIG, per germline (reference sequence). The CDR3 length is 11 residues. In the case of this clone: Its antigen is undetermined.

Of the isolated RNA, all was reverse transcribed, and so the sequenced material was expressed TCRB transcripts. Clones were sequenced by immunoSEQ multiplex PCR, and TCRdb holds only the in-frame ones, with some missing. Among almost 350,000 clones listed, around 8.5% were seen once. Study results and caveats: TCRB CDR3s from Type 1 diabetes patients were moderately but significantly shorter in all four CD4+ subsets. Possible PCR preference for shorter templates applied equally to patients and controls.

This receptor was identified in a man aged 30 to 45 with type 1 diabetes. The V call is TRBV30, the J call TRBJ1-2; D might be TRBD1 (5 bases). Sequencing input: central memory CD4+ T cells from blood. CDR3 in amino acids: CAKGDNYGYTF. The CDR3 DNA reads as TGTGCCAAAGGGGACAACTATGGCTACACCTTC. Drawing the rest from reference TRBV30 and TRBJ1-2, the complete variable domain is SQTIHQWPATLVQPVGSPLSLECTVEGTSNPNLYWYRQAAGRGLQLLFYSVGIGQISSEVPQNLSASRPQDRQFILSSKKLLLSDSGFYLCAKGDNYGYTFGSGTRLTVV.